The 6 T cell receptor beta chains given below trace back to one sample, sequenced in a study of early T cells in non-severe SARS-CoV-2 infection. One entry per CDR3 protein, called by TCRdb with MiXCR from the 5' RACE reads. This sample has more than 80,000 distinct CDR3 sequences; roughly an eighth occur once, and the top ten carry 1.4%. The sample consisted of whole blood. Receptors were obtained from an adult who was a healthcare worker with PCR-confirmed SARS-CoV-2 infection or an uninfected control (not recorded which).

This clonotype has more than one count but fewer than ten. This chain connects TRBV13 to TRBJ2-7; D might be TRBD1 or TRBD2, each matching 6 bases. This CDR3 is built from 13 residues. The V end lost 6 bases, the J end lost 2 bases, and 11 bases lay between the germline ends. CDR1 is PRHDT and CDR2 is FYEKMQ in the germline V gene (reference sequence). The CDR3 bases are TGTGCCAGCAGACGAGGGGGGACCTACGAGCAGTACTTC. Translating it yields CASRRGGTYEQYF.

This clonotype has more than one count but fewer than ten. This chain links TRBV7-2 with TRBJ2-3; 7 nucleotides agree with TRBD2. The CDR3 sequence is 11 residues long. Losses at the gene ends were 3 bases for V and 13 bases for J; bases not matched to a gene: 4. Per the germline V gene, CDR1 is SGHTA and CDR2 is FQGNSA. The CDR3 loop reads CASSFGLAEYF. The DNA for the CDR3 is TGTGCCAGCAGCTTTGGGCTAGCGGAGTATTTT.

This clonotype was seen at least ten times. This chain links TRBV7-9 with TRBJ2-7; TRBD2 matches 7 bases. CDR1 and CDR2 from the germline V gene are SEHNR and FQNEAQ (reference sequence). The CDR3 is made up of 15 amino acids. Unmatched junction bases numbered 10, after V lost 5 bases and J lost 3 bases. The CDR3 loop is CASSGLSSGFYEQYF. The CDR3, as DNA: TGTGCCAGCAGCGGCCTATCTAGCGGCTTCTACGAGCAGTACTTC.

Many counts were recorded for this clonotype. The gene calls are TRBV29-1 and TRBJ1-3; D not certain. Trimming took 3 bases from V and 0 from J, leaving 6 bases between them. The CDR3 covers 13 residues. Germline loops: CDR1 SQVTM, CDR2 ANQGSEA. CDR3 DNA: TGCAGCGTTGATTCTCCCTCTGGAAACACCATATATTTT. Its translation is CSVDSPSGNTIYF.

The gene calls are TRBV20-1 and TRBJ2-5, with 7 nucleotides matching TRBD1. Losses at the gene ends were 1 base for V and 3 bases for J; bases not matched to a gene: 8. CDR3 length: 15 amino acids. Germline assignment: CDR1 DFQATT and CDR2 SNEGSKA (reference sequence). CDR3 DNA: TGCAGTGCTAGAGGACCGACAGGGAAGGAAGAGACCCAGTACTTC. Its protein product is CSARGPTGKEETQYF.

This clonotype was observed at least ten times. The chain employs TRBV6-5 and TRBJ1-6; maybe TRBD1 (6 bases). The CDR3 loop spans 16 amino acids. Germline CDR1 reads MNHEY; CDR2 reads SVGAGI. Deletions cut 4 bases from V and 10 bases from J, with 20 bases between. The DNA of the CDR3 is TGTGCCAGCAGTTGGGGGCTGGGCCAGGGCGGATCACCCCTCCACTTT. Protein: CASSWGLGQGGSPLHF.